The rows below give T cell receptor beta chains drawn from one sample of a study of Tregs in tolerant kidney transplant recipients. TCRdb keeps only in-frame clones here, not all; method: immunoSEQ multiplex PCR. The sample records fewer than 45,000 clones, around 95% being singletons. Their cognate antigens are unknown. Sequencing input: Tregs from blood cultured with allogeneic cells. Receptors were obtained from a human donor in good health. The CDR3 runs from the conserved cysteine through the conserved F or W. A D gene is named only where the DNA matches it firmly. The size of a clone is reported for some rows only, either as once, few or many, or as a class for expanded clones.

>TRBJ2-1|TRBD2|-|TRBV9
CASTRLAGAISYNEQFF
TGTGCCAGCACCCGGCTAGCGGGGGCCATCTCCTACAATGAGCAGTTCTTC
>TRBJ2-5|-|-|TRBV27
CATTIRETQYF
TGTGCCACCACGATCAGGGAGACCCAGTACTTC
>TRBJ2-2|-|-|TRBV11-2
CASSLVRGGNTGELFF
TGTGCCAGCAGCTTAGTAAGGGGAGGAAACACCGGGGAGCTGTTTTTT
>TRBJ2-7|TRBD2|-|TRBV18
CASSPRTSRSYEQYF
TGTGCCAGCTCACCACGGACTAGTCGTTCCTACGAGCAGTACTTC
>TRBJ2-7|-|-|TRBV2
CASSPLGMLDEQYF
TGTGCCAGCAGTCCTCTCGGGATGCTTGACGAGCAGTACTTC
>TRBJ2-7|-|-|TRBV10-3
CAISSQAAVSEQYF
TGTGCCATCAGTTCACAGGCCGCGGTGTCGGAGCAGTACTTC
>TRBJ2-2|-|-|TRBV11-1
CASSLEAGAGELFF
TGTGCCAGCAGCTTAGAAGCTGGGGCCGGGGAGCTGTTTTTT
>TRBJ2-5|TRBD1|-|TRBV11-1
CASSSWDRKTQYF
TGTGCCAGCAGCTCCTGGGACAGAAAGACCCAGTACTTC
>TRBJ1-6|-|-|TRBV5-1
CASSPQGRGSWSSNSPLHF
TGCGCCAGCAGCCCACAGGGAAGGGGGTCTTGGTCATCAAATTCACCCCTCCACTTT
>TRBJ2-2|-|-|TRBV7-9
CASSTSNTGELFF
TGTGCCAGCAGCACCAGCAACACCGGGGAGCTGTTTTTT
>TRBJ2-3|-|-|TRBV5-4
CASSKRDTQYF
TGTGCCAGCAGCAAGAGAGATACGCAGTATTTT
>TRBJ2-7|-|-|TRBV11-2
CASSARTYEQYF
TGTGCCAGCAGCGCCCGCACCTACGAGCAGTACTTC
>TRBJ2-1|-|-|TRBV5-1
CASSRTLDEQFF
TGCGCCAGCAGCCGGACTTTGGATGAGCAGTTCTTC
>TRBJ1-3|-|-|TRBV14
CASSPRGGAGNTIYF
TGTGCCAGCAGCCCCCGGGGAGGGGCTGGAAACACCATATATTTT
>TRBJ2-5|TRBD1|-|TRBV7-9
CASSSGQGQETQYF
TGTGCCAGCAGCTCGGGACAGGGGCAAGAGACCCAGTACTTC
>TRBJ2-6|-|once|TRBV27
CASSLNGASSGANVLTF
TGTGCCAGCAGTTTAAATGGGGCCAGCTCTGGGGCCAACGTCCTGACTTTC
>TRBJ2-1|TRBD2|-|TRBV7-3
CASSLTGTSGVEQFF
TGTGCCAGCAGCTTAACCGGGACTAGCGGGGTTGAGCAGTTCTTC
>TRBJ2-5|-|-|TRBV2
CASSQGGETQYF
TGTGCCAGCAGTCAGGGGGGGGAGACCCAGTACTTC